This passage covers 15 T cell receptor beta chains from one sample sequenced in a study of vaccination effects on CD4 cells after COVID-19 (dated by TCRdb to 2022 to 2024). Library prep was done by the immunoSEQ multiplex PCR assay. The source is immuneACCESS, and TCRdb retained only in-frame sequences with V and J called. Part of the clones is not carried over; for the studies checked, unresolved V genes explain less than half of this, and the remainder is unexplained. This sample has just under 75,000 clones in its table, and approximately 75% of those were observed once. The biggest ten clones account for 2.5% to 3% of the sample. These receptors are not linked to any known antigen. In the ViraFEST assay, PBMC were stimulated with viral peptide pools, and TCR sequencing was then used to find antigen-specific CD4+ T cell clonotypes based on their expansion. After approximately eleven days of culture, CD4+ T cells were isolated with the EasySep CD4+ T cell isolation kit. None of the healthy vaccine recipients had a prior SARS-CoV-2 infection, which was confirmed by nucleocapsid antibody tests that came back negative both before and after vaccination.

This material consisted of CD4+ T cells from PBMCs cultured with HCoV-NL63 spike peptides, taken before COVID-19 vaccination. The cell subset or site label corresponds to: HCoV-NL63 spike overlapping peptide pool stimulation. The receptors shown here come from a human donor who received a COVID-19 vaccine.

The CDR3, as DNA: TGCGCCAGCAGCTTGGCGGGGGCCGGGTATTCACCCCTCCACTTT. Its protein is CASSLAGAGYSPLHF. The chain is built from TRBV5-1 and TRBJ1-6; a possible D gene is TRBD1 (6 bases). Germline V gene data show CDR1 as SGHRS and CDR2 as YFSETQ. This CDR3 spans 15 amino acids. The germline V and J ends were trimmed by 0 bases and 8 bases, with 12 bases remaining between them.

As DNA, the CDR3 is TGTGCCAGCAGCTGCAGGGGGAAGTGGACTAATGAAAAACTGTTTTTT. As protein: CASSCRGKWTNEKLFF. The rearrangement uses TRBV7-3 and TRBJ1-4; 7 nucleotides agree with TRBD1. This CDR3 has 16 amino acids. Germline values: CDR1 SGHTA, CDR2 FQGTGA. J gave up 2 bases and V 4 bases, and 7 bases lay outside the gene matches.

J is TRBJ2-5 and V is TRBV5-1, with D tentatively TRBD2 (5 bases). CDR3 length equals 15 residues. V shed 4 bases and J shed 4 bases, with 17 bases lying between them. Germline CDR1 SGHRS, CDR2 YFSETQ. The CDR3 region has the DNA TGCGCCAGCAGCCCTCAGCGTAGCGACTCAGAGACCCAGTACTTC. Protein sequence: CASSPQRSDSETQYF.

The chain couples TRBV11-3 to TRBJ2-7; D not resolved. Germline loops: CDR1 SGHNT, CDR2 YENEEA. The CDR3 sequence is 13 residues long. V gave up 5 bases and J gave up 5 bases, with 13 bases separating them. CDR3 nucleotides: TGTGCCAGCAGCGGACGGACCCTCCACGAGCAGTACGTC. It yields the protein CASSGRTLHEQYV.

The chain employs TRBV15 and TRBJ2-5; 8 bases align to TRBD2. CDR1 and CDR2 from the germline V gene are LNHNV and YYDKDF (reference sequence). The CDR3 length is 13 residues. Trimming cost V 11 bases and J 2 bases; bases outside gene matches: 7. This CDR3 is CAAQRGLQETQYF. CDR3 nucleotides: TGTGCCGCCCAGCGGGGGTTACAAGAGACCCAGTACTTC. Full variable domain (missing parts from reference TRBV15 and TRBJ2-5): DAMVIQNPRYQVTQFGKPVTLSCSQTLNHNVMYWYQQKSSQAPKLLFHYYDKDFNNEADTPDNFQSRRPNTSFCFLDIRSPGLGDTAMYLCAAQRGLQETQYFGPGTRLLVL.

This clone was picked up a small number of times. J is TRBJ2-1 and V is TRBV7-9, with 8 positions matching TRBD2. CDR1 is SEHNR and CDR2 is FQNEAQ in the germline V gene (reference sequence). The CDR3 loop spans 13 amino acids. The V gene end was trimmed by 5 bases and the J gene end by 9 bases; junction bases not matched to a gene: 6. The CDR3 DNA reads TGTGCCAGCAGCCCCGGGGGGGTCAGTGAGCAGTTCTTC. This translates into CASSPGGVSEQFF.

This chain uses TRBV14 with TRBJ2-7, with D perhaps assigned TRBD1 or TRBD2 (6 bases each). The germline CDR1 and CDR2 sequences are SGHDN and FVKESK. There are 17 residues in the CDR3. Deletions cut 5 bases from V and 6 bases from J, with 26 bases between. The CDR3, as DNA: TGTGCCAGCAGCTTACAGGGTCCGGGGGCCGCAGGAATCGAGCAGTACGTC. It yields the protein CASSLQGPGAAGIEQYV.

V is TRBV25-1 and J is TRBJ2-5, with D possibly TRBD2 on 6 matching bases. CDR1 is MGHDK, CDR2 SYGVNS, per germline. Trimming took 7 bases from V and 2 from J, leaving 17 bases between them. CDR3 length: 15 residues. In DNA, the CDR3 is TGTGCCAGCAACCTTGACTACGGGGGTCAAGAGACCCAGTACTTC. It yields the protein CASNLDYGGQETQYF.

V is TRBV7-3 and J is TRBJ2-2, with D unclear. The CDR3 totals 17 residues. Germline assignment: CDR1 SGHTA and CDR2 FQGTGA. V dropped 5 bases and J dropped 4 bases, with 20 bases sitting between them. The CDR3 loop is CASSPQPRSLRTGELFF. Written as DNA, the CDR3 is TGTGCCAGCAGCCCCCAACCCCGAAGTTTACGCACCGGGGAGCTGTTTTTT. The entire variable domain, with the rest obtained from reference TRBV7-3 and TRBJ2-2, is as follows: GAGVSQTPSNKVTEKGKYVELRCDPISGHTALYWYRQSLGQGPEFLIYFQGTGAADDSGLPNDRFFAVRPEGSVSTLKIQRTERGDSAVYLCASSPQPRSLRTGELFFGEGSRLTVL.

This CDR3 is CASSLIPQRGSNEQFF. The CDR3 nucleotides read TGTGCCAGCAGCTTAATACCACAGCGCGGGTCCAATGAGCAGTTCTTC. The chain is built from TRBV7-3 and TRBJ2-1; maybe TRBD2 (5 bases). CDR1 is SGHTA and CDR2 is FQGTGA in the germline V gene. The V end lost 1 base, the J end lost 6 bases, and 16 bases lay between the germline ends. This CDR3 contains 16 residues.

The rearrangement joins TRBV7-3 to TRBJ2-3; maybe TRBD2 (7 bases). V was shortened by 5 bases and J by 0 bases, with 15 bases between the two germline ends. This CDR3 region has 16 residues. Germline CDR1 reads SGHTA; CDR2 reads FQGTGA. DNA of the CDR3: TGTGCCAGCAGCCCGACAGGAGCGGGGAGCACAGATACGCAGTATTTT. Translating it yields CASSPTGAGSTDTQYF.

V usage is TRBV5-1 and J usage is TRBJ1-1, with 11 bases lining up with TRBD1. The CDR3 has 17 residues. V was clipped by 0 bases and J by 1 base; unmatched bases: 5. Germline V CDR1 and CDR2: SGHRS, YFSETQ. CDR3 loop: CASSLAPGQGGNTEAFF. CDR3 sequence (DNA): TGCGCCAGCAGCTTGGCCCCGGGACAGGGGGGGAACACTGAAGCTTTCTTT.

V and J are TRBV5-5 and TRBJ2-1; 12 positions agree with TRBD2. CDR1 is SGHKS and CDR2 is YYEKEE in the germline V gene (reference sequence). The CDR3 runs to 16 residues. The V and J ends lost 4 bases and 9 bases, in that order; junction bases with no gene match: 11. The CDR3 reads CASSPPLAGGFGEQFF. CDR3 bases: TGTGCCAGCAGCCCCCCGCTAGCGGGGGGGTTTGGTGAGCAGTTCTTC. Together with reference TRBV5-5 and TRBJ2-1, the CDR3 gives the full variable domain: DAGVTQSPTHLIKTRGQQVTLRCSPISGHKSVSWYQQVLGQGPQFIFQYYEKEERGRGNFPDRFSARQFPNYSSELNVNALLLGDSALYLCASSPPLAGGFGEQFFGPGTRLTVL.

V is TRBV4-1 and J is TRBJ1-6; the match to TRBD1 covers 9 bases. The CDR3 totals 17 residues. Germline V gene lookup returns CDR1 MGHRA and CDR2 YSYEKL. Trimming at V came to 3 bases and at J to 6 bases, leaving 9 bases not matched to a gene. The CDR3 DNA follows: TGCGCCAGCAGCCACGGGGACAGGGACAAGTTTAATTCACCCCTCCACTTT. Encoded protein: CASSHGDRDKFNSPLHF.

The chain combines TRBV29-1 with TRBJ1-1, with 7 bases fitting TRBD1. CDR3 size: 12 residues. The J segment lost 12 bases and the V segment lost 3 bases, leaving 10 bases of the junction unmatched. The germline V gene encodes CDR1 SQVTM and CDR2 ANQGSEA. DNA of the CDR3: TGCAGCGTTGAGACAGGACAGGTTAGAACTTTCTTT. This translates into CSVETGQVRTFF.